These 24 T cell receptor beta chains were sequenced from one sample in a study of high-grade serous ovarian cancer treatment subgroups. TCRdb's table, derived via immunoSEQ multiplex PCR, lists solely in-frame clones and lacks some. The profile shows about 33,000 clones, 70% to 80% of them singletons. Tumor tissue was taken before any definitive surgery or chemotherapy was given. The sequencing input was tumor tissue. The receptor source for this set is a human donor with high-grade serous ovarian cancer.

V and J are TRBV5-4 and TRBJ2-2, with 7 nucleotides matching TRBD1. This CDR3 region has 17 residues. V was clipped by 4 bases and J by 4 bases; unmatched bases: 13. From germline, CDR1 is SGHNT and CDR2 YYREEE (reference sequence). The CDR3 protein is CASSPPPTGATTGELFF. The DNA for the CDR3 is TGTGCCAGCAGCCCACCCCCTACAGGGGCGACCACCGGGGAGCTGTTTTTT.

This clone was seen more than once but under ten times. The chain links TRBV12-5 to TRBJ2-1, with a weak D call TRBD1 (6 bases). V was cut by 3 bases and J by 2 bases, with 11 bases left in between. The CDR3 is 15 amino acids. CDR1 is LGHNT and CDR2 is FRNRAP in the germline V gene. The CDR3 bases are TGTGCTAGTGGTTTAGGGGGACCTACCTACAATGAGCAGTTCTTC. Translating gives CASGLGGPTYNEQFF.

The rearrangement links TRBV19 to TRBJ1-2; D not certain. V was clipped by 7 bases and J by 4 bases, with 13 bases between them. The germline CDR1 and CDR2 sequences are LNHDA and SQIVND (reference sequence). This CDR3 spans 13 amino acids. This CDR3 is CASKSTLGYGYTF. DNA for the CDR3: TGTGCCAGTAAATCGACGCTGGGCTATGGCTACACCTTC.

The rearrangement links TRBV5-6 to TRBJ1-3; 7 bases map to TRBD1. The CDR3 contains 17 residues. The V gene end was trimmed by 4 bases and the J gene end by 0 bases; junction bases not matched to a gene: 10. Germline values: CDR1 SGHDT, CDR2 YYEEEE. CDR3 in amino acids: CASSLTLGTASGNTIYF. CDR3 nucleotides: TGTGCCAGCAGCCTCACGTTGGGGACAGCCTCTGGAAACACCATATATTTT.

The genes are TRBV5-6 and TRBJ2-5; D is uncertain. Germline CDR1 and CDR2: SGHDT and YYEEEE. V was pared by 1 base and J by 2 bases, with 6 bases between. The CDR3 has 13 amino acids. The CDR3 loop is CASSLRVQETQYF. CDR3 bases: TGTGCCAGCAGCTTGAGGGTACAAGAGACCCAGTACTTC.

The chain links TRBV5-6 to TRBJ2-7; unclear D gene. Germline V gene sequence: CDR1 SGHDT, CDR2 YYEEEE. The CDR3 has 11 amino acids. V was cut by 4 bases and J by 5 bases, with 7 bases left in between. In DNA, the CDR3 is TGTGCCAGCAGCCACACTCACGAGCAGTACTTC. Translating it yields CASSHTHEQYF.

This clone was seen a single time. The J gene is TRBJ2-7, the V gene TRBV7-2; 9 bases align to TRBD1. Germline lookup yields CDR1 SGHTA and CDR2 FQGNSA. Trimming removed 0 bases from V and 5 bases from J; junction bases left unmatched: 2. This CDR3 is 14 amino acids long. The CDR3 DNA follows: TGTGCCAGCAGCTTAGCGGGACAGGGTGACGAGCAGTACTTC. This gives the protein CASSLAGQGDEQYF.

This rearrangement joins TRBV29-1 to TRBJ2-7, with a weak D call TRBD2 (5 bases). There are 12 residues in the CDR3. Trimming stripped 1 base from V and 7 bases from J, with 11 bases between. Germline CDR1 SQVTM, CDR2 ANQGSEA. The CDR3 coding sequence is TGCAGCGTTGAAGGACCCACGGGGGAGCAGTACTTC. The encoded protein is CSVEGPTGEQYF.

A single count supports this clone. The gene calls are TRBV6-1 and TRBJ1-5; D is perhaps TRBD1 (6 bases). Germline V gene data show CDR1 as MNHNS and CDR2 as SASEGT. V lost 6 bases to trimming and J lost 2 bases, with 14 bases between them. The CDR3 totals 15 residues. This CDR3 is CASSYSRQGNQPQHF. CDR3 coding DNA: TGTGCCAGCAGCTATTCCCGACAGGGCAATCAGCCCCAGCATTTT.

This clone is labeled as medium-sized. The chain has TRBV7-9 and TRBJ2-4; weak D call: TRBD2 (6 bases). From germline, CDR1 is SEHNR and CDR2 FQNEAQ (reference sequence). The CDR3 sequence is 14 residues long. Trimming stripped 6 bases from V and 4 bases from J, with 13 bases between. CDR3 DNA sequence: TGTGCCAGCAGAGGAGGGCCCTCAAAAAACATTCAGTACTTC. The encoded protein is CASRGGPSKNIQYF.

In nucleotides, the CDR3 is TGTGCCAGCAGCCTACGATCCCGACCGACTCGTTCCGAGCAGTACTTC. This gives the protein CASSLRSRPTRSEQYF. The chain carries TRBV11-2 and TRBJ2-7; no reliable D call. With 5 bases removed from V and 6 bases from J, the gap between germline ends came to 23 bases. From germline, CDR1 is SGHAT and CDR2 FQNNGV. This CDR3 region has 16 residues.

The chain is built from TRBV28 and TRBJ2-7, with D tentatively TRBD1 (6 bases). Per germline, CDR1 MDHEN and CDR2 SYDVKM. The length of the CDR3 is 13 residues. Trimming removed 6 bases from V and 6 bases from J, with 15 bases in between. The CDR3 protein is CASSPPLRGEQYF. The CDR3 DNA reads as TGTGCCAGCAGCCCTCCACTCAGGGGCGAGCAGTACTTC. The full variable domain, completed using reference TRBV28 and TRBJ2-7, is DVKVTQSSRYLVKRTGEKVFLECVQDMDHENMFWYRQDPGLGLRLIYFSYDVKMKEKGDIPEGYSVSREKKERFSLILESASTNQTSMYLCASSPPLRGEQYFGPGTRLTVT.

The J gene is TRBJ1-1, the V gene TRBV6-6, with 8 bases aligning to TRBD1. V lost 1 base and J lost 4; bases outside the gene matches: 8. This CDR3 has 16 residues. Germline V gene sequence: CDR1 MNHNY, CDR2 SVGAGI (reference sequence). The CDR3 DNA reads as TGTGCCAGCAGTTACTTGCCGGGACAGGTGTCCACTGAAGCTTTCTTT. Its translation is CASSYLPGQVSTEAFF.

The CDR3 reads CASSQTSTDTQYF. CDR3 sequence (DNA): TGCGCCAGCAGCCAAACGAGCACAGATACGCAGTATTTT. The genes are TRBV4-3 and TRBJ2-3, with D hard to call. Germline CDR1 is LGHNA and CDR2 is YSLEER. Deletions cut 2 bases from V and 0 bases from J, with 3 bases between. The CDR3 length is 13 residues.

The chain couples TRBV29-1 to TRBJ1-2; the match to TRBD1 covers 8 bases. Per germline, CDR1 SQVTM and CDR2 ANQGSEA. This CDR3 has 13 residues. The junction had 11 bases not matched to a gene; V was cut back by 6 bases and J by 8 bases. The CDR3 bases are TGCAGCGTCAAGAACCAGGGGGCGGACGGCTACACCTTC. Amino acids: CSVKNQGADGYTF.

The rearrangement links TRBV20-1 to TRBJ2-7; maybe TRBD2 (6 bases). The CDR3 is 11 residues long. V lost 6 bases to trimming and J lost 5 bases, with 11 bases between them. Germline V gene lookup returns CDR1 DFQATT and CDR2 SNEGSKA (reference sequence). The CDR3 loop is CSAPDYNEQYF. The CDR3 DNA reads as TGCAGTGCGCCGGACTACAACGAGCAGTACTTC.

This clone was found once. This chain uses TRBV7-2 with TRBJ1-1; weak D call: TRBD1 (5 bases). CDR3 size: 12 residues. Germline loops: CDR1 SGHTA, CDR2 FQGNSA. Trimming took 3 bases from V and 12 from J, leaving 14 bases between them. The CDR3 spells CASSFPDSRPFF. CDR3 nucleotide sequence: TGTGCCAGCAGCTTCCCCGACAGTCGTCCTTTCTTT.

DNA for the CDR3: TGTGCCAGCAGCGCCGGACAGGGGAGAGGCTACGAGCAGTACTTC. This encodes CASSAGQGRGYEQYF. V gene TRBV11-2 combines with J gene TRBJ2-7; TRBD1 matches 9 bases. The germline V gene encodes CDR1 SGHAT and CDR2 FQNNGV. After removal of 5 bases from V and 3 bases from J, the junction contained 8 bases not matched to a gene. The CDR3 spans 15 residues. The full variable domain, with the rest looked up from reference TRBV11-2 and TRBJ2-7, is EAGVAQSPRYKIIEKRQSVAFWCNPISGHATLYWYQQILGQGPKLLIQFQNNGVVDDSQLPKDRFSAERLKGVDSTLKIQPAKLEDSAVYLCASSAGQGRGYEQYFGPGTRLTVT.

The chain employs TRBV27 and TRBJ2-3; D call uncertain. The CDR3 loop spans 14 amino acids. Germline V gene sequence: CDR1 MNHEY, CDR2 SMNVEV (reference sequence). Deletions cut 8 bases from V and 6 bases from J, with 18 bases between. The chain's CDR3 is CASRQAVDGDTQYF. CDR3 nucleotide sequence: TGTGCCAGCCGCCAAGCTGTAGATGGGGATACGCAGTATTTT.

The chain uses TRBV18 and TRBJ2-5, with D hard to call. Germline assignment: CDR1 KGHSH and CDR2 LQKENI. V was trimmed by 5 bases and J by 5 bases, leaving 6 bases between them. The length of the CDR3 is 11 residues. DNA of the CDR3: TGTGCCAGCTCAAGTGGGGAGACCCAGTACTTC. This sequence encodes CASSSGETQYF.

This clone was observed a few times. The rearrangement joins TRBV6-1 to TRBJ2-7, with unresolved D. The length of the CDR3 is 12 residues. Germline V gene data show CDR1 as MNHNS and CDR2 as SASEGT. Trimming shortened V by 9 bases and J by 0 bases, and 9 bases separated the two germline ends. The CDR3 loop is CASQASSYEQYF. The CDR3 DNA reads TGTGCCAGTCAGGCTAGCTCCTACGAGCAGTACTTC.

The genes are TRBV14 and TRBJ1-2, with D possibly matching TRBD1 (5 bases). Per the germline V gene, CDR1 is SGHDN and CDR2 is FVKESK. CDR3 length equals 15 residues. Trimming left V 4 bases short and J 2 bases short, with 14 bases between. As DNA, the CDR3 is TGTGCCAGCAGCCTTCGGGACGCGGGAAACTATGGCTACACCTTC. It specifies CASSLRDAGNYGYTF.

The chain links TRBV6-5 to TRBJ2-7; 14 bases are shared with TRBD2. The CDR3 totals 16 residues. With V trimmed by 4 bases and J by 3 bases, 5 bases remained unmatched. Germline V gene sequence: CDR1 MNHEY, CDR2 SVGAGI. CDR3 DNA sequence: TGTGCCAGCAGTTCGGGACTAGCGGGAGCGTTCTACGAGCAGTACTTC. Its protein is CASSSGLAGAFYEQYF.

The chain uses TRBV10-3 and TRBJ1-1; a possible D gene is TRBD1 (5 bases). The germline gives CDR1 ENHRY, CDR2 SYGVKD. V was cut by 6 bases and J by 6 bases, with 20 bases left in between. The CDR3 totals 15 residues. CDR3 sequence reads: CAIRKALTTESEAFF. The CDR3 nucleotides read TGTGCCATCAGAAAAGCTCTAACGACAGAATCTGAAGCTTTCTTT.